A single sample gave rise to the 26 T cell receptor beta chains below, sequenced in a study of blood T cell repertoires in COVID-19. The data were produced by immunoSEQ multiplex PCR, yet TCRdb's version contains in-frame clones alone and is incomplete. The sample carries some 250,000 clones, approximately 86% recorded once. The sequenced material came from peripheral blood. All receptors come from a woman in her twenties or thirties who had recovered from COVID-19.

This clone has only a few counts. CDR3 in DNA: TGTGCCAGCAGCTTAGCGGTGGGGGGAAGCCCTGGAAACACCATATATTTT. This gives the protein CASSLAVGGSPGNTIYF. The rearrangement uses TRBV7-6 and TRBJ1-3, with a possible D match to TRBD1 (5 bases). The CDR3 is 17 amino acids. CDR1 is SGHVS, CDR2 FNYEAQ, per germline. V was pared by 0 bases and J by 2 bases, with 14 bases between.

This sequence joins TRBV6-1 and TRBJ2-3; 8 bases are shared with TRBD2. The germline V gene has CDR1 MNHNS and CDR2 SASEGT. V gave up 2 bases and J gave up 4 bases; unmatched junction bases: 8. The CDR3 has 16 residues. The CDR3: CASSEWVAGNSDTQYF. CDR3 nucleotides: TGTGCCAGCAGTGAATGGGTAGCGGGGAATTCAGATACGCAGTATTTT.

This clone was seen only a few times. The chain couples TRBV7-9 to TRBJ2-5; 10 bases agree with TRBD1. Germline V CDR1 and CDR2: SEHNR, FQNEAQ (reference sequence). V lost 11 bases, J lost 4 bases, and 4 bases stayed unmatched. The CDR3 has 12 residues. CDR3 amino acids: CACGTGVETQYF. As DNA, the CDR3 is TGTGCCTGCGGGACAGGGGTAGAGACCCAGTACTTC.

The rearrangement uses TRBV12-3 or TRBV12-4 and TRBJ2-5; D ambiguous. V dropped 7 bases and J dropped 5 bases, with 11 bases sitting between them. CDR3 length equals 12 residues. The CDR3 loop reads CASTLSLETQYF. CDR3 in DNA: TGTGCCAGCACCCTTAGCTTGGAGACCCAGTACTTC.

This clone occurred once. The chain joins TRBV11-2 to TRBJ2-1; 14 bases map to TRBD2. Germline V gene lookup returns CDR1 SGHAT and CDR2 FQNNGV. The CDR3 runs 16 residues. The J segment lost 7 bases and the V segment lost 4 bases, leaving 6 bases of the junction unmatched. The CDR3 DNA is TGTGCCAGCAGCTCAAAGACTAGCGGGGGGGCAAATGAGCAGTTCTTC. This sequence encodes CASSSKTSGGANEQFF.

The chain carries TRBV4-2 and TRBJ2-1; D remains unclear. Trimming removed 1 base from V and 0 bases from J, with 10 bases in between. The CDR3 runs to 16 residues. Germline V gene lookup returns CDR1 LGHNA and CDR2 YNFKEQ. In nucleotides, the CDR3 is TGTGCCAGCAGCCAAGCTCACAGAAACTCCTACAATGAGCAGTTCTTC. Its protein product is CASSQAHRNSYNEQFF.

The CDR3 loop reads CAWTRDRGSLAFF. The CDR3 DNA is TGTGCCTGGACCCGGGACAGGGGGTCATTGGCTTTCTTT. The V gene is TRBV30, the J gene TRBJ1-1; 11 bases are a match to TRBD1. Germline-derived CDR1 and CDR2 are GTSNPN and SVGIG (reference sequence). CDR3 length: 13 amino acids. With V trimmed by 4 bases and J by 11 bases, 9 bases remained unmatched.

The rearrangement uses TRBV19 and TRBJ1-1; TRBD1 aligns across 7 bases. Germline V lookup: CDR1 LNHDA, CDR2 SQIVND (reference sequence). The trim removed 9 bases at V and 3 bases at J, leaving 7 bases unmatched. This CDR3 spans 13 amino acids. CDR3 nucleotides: TGTGCCAGCCGCCACGACAGGGACACTGAAGCTTTCTTT. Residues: CASRHDRDTEAFF.

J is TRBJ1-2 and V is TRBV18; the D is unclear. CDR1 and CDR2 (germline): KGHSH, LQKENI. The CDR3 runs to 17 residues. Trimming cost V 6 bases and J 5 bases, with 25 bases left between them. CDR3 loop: CASSPGLGSTLAYGYTF. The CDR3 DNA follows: TGTGCCAGCTCCCCGGGGTTAGGGTCAACCCTGGCGTATGGCTACACCTTC.

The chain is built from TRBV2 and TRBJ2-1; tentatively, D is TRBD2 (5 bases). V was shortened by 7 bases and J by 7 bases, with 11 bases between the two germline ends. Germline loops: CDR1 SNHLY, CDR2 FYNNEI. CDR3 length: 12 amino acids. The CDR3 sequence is CASILVWNEQFF. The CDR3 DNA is TGTGCCAGCATACTAGTCTGGAATGAGCAGTTCTTC.

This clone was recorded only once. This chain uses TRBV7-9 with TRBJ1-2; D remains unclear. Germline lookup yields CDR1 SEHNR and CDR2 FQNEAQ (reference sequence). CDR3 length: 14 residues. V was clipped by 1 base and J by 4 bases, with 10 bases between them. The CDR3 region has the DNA TGTGCCAGCAGCTTAGTGTCCAGTCGCTATGGCTACACCTTC. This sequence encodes CASSLVSSRYGYTF.

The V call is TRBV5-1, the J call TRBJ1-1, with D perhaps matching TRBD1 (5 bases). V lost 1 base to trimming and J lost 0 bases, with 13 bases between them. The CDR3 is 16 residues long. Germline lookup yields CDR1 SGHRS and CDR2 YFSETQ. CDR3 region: CASSLRGLQMNTEAFF. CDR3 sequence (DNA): TGCGCCAGCAGCTTGAGGGGTTTACAAATGAACACTGAAGCTTTCTTT.

The CDR3 loop reads CASSIAGQGTDTQYF. DNA of the CDR3: TGTGCCAGTAGTATCGCGGGACAGGGCACAGATACGCAGTATTTT. The V call is TRBV19, the J call TRBJ2-3; 8 bases agree with TRBD1. V lost 3 bases and J lost 1; bases outside the gene matches: 3. Germline CDR1 is LNHDA and CDR2 is SQIVND (reference sequence). CDR3 length equals 15 residues.

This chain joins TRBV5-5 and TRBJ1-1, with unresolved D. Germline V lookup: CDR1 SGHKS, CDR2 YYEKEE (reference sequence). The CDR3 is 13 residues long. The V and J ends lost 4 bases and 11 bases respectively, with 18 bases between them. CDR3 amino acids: CASSPAPTERAFF. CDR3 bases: TGTGCCAGCAGCCCCGCCCCGACCGAGCGGGCTTTCTTT.

The CDR3 sequence: CASSFLAVDSYEQYF. Here the CDR3 DNA reads TGTGCCAGCAGTTTCCTAGCGGTGGACTCCTACGAGCAGTACTTC. The J gene is TRBJ2-7, the V gene TRBV27, with TRBD2 identical over 7 bases. With 3 bases clipped from V and 0 bases from J, the junction kept 5 bases outside the gene matches. CDR3 length: 15 residues. Germline V gene lookup returns CDR1 MNHEY and CDR2 SMNVEV (reference sequence).

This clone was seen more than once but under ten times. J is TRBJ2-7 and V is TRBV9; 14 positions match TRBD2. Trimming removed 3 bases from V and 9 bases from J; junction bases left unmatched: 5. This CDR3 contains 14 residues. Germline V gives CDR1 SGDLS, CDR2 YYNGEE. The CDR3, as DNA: TGTGCCAGCAGCGACGGGACTAGCGGGAGAATGCAGTACTTC. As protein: CASSDGTSGRMQYF. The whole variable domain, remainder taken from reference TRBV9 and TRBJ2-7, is DSGVTQTPKHLITATGQRVTLRCSPRSGDLSVYWYQQSLDQGLQFLIQYYNGEERAKGNILERFSAQQFPDLHSELNLSSLELGDSALYFCASSDGTSGRMQYFGPGTRLTVT.

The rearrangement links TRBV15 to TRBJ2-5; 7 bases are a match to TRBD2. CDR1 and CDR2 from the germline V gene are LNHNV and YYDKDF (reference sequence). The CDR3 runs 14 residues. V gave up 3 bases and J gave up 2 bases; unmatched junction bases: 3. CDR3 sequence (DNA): TGTGCCACCAGCAGTCCCGGGGGGCAAGAGACCCAGTACTTC. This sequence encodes CATSSPGGQETQYF.

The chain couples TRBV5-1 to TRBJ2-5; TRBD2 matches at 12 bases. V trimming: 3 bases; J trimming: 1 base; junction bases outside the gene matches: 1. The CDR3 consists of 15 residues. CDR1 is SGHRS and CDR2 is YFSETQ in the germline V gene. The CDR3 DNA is TGCGCCAGCAGCTCTAGCGGGGGGGCCCAAGAGACCCAGTACTTC. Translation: CASSSSGGAQETQYF.

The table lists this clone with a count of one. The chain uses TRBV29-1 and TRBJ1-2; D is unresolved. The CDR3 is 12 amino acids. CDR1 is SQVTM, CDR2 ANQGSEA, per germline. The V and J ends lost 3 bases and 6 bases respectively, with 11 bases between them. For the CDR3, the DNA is TGCAGCGTTGATGCGGGGTTGGATGGCTACACCTTC. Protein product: CSVDAGLDGYTF.

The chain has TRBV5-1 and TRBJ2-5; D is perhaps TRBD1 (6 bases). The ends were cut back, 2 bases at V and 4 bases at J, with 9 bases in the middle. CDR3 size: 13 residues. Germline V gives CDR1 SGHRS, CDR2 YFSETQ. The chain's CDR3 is CASSFEGGETQYF. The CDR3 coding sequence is TGCGCCAGCAGCTTCGAAGGGGGAGAGACCCAGTACTTC.

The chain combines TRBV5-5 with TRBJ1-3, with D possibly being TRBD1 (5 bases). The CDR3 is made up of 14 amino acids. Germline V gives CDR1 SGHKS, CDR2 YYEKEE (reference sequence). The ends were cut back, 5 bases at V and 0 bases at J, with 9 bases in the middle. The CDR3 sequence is CASSRGSSGNTIYF. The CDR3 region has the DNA TGTGCCAGCAGTAGGGGTTCCTCTGGAAACACCATATATTTT.

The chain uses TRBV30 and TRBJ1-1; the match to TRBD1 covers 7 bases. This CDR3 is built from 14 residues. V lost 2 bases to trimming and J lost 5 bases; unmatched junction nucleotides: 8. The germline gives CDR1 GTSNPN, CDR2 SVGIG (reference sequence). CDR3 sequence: CAWSPSTGSTEAFF. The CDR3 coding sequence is TGTGCCTGGAGTCCCTCGACAGGGTCGACTGAAGCTTTCTTT.

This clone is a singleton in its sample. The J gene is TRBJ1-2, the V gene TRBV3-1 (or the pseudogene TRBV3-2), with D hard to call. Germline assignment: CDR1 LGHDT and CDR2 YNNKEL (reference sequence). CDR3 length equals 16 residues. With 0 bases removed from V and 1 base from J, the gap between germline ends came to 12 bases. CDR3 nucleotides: TGTGCCAGCAGCCAAGATCCGAGGACTGTTAACTATGGCTACACCTTC. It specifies CASSQDPRTVNYGYTF.

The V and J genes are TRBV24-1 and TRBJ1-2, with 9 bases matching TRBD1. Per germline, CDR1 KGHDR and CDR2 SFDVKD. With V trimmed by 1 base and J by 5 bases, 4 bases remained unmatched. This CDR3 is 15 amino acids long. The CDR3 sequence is CATSDFVDRGYGYTF. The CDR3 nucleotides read TGTGCCACCAGTGATTTCGTGGACAGGGGTTATGGCTACACCTTC.

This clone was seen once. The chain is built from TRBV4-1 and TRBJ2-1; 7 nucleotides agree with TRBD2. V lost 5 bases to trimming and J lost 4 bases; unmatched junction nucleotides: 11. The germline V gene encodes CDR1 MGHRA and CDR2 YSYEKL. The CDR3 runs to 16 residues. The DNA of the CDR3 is TGCGCCAGCAGCTTTACCACTAGCGAGGTTTACAATGAGCAGTTCTTC. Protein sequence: CASSFTTSEVYNEQFF.

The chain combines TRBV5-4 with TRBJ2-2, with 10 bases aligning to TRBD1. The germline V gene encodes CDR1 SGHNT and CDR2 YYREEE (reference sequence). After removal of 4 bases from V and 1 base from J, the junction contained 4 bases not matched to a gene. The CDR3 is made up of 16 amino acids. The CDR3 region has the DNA TGTGCCAGCAGCCAACGGGACAGGGGGAACACCGGGGAGCTGTTTTTT. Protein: CASSQRDRGNTGELFF.